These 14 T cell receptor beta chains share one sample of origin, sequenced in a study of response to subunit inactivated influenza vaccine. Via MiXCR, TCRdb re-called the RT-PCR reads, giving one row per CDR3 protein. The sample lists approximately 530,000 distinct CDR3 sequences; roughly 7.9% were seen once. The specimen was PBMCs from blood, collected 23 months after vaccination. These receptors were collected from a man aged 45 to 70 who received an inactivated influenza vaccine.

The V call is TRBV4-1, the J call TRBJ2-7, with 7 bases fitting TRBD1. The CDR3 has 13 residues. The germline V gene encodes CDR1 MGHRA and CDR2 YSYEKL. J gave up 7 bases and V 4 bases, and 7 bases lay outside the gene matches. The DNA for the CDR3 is TGCGCCAGCAGCCGATTGCCGGGACAGGAGCAGTACTTC. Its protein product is CASSRLPGQEQYF.

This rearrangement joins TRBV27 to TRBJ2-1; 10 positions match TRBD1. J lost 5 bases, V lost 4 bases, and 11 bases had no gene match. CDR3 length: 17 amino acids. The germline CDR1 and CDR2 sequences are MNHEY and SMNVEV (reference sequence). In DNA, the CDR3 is TGTGCCAGCAGTTCTGCCTATACCGGGACAGGGGACAATGAGCAGTTCTTC. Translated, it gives CASSSAYTGTGDNEQFF.

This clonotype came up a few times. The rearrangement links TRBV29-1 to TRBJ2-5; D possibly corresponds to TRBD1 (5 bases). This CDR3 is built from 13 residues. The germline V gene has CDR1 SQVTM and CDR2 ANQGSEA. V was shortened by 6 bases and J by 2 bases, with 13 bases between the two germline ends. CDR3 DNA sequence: TGCAGCGTGGTTTGGACATCGCAAGAGACCCAGTACTTC. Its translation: CSVVWTSQETQYF.

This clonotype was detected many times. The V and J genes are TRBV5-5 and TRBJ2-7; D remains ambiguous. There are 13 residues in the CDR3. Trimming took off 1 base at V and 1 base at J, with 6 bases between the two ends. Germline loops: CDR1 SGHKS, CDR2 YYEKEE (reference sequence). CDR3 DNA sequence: TGTGCCAGCAGCTTGTTTGTATCCTACGAGCAGTACTTC. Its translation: CASSLFVSYEQYF.

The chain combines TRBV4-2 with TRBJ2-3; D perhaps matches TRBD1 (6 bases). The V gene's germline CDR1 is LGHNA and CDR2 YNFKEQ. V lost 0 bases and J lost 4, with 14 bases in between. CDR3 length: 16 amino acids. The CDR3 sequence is CASSQDLGQNPDTQYF. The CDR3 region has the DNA TGTGCCAGCAGCCAAGATCTAGGACAGAACCCAGATACGCAGTATTTT.

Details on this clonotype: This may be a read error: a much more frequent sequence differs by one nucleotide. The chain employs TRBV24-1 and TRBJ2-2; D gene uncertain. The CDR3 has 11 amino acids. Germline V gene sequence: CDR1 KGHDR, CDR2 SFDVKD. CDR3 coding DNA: TGTGCCATCAGTCGGTCAGGGGAGCTGTTTTTT. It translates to CAISRSGELFF.

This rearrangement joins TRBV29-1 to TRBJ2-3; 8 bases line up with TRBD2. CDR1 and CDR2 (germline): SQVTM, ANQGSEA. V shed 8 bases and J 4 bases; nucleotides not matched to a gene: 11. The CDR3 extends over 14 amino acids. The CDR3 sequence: CSLRRGARADTQYF. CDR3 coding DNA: TGCAGCCTGCGGCGGGGGGCCCGGGCAGATACGCAGTATTTT.

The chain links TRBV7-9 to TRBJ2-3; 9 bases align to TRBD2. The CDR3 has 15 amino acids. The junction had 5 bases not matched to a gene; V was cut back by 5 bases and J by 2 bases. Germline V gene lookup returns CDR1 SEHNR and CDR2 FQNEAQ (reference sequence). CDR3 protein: CASSKPSGNTDTQYF. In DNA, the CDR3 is TGTGCCAGCAGCAAACCTAGCGGGAACACAGATACGCAGTATTTT.

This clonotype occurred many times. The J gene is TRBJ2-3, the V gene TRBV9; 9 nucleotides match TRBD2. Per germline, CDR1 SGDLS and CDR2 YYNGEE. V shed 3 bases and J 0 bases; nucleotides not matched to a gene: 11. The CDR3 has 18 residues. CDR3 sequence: CASSARWGLAGSTDTQYF. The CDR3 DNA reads TGTGCCAGCAGCGCCCGTTGGGGGCTAGCGGGAAGCACAGATACGCAGTATTTT.

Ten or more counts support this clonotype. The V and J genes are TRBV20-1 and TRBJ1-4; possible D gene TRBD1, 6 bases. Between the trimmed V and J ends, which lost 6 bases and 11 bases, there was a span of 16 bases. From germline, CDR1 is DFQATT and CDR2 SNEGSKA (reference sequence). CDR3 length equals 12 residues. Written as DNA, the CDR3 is TGCAGTGCCGAAAAACAGGGTGCTAAACTGTTTTTT. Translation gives CSAEKQGAKLFF.

This CDR3 is CASSLGQRTEAFF. Here the CDR3 DNA reads TGTGCCAGCAGTTTAGGACAGCGCACTGAAGCTTTCTTT. This chain connects TRBV27 to TRBJ1-1; tentatively, D is TRBD1 (6 bases). Trimming shortened V by 2 bases and J by 4 bases, and 8 bases separated the two germline ends. The CDR3 is made up of 13 amino acids. Germline V gene lookup returns CDR1 MNHEY and CDR2 SMNVEV (reference sequence).

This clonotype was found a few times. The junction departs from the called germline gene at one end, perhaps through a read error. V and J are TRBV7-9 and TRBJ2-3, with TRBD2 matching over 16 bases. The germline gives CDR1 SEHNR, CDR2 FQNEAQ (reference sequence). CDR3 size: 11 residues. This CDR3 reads CASSQGLAGGF. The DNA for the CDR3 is TGTGCCAGCAGCCAGGGACTAGCGGGAGGGTTT.

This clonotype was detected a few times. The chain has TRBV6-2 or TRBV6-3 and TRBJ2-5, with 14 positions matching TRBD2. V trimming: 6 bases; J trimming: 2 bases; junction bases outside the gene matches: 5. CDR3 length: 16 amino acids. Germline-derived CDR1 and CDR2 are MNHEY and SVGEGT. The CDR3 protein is CASRGGLAGAQETQYF. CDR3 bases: TGTGCCAGCAGAGGGGGACTAGCGGGGGCTCAAGAGACCCAGTACTTC.

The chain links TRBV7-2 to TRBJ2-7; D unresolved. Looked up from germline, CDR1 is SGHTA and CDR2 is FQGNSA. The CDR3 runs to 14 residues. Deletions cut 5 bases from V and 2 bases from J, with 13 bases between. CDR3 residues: CASSLDTYPYEQYF. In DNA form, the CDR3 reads TGTGCCAGCAGCCTTGACACCTATCCCTACGAGCAGTACTTC.